This is a list of T cell receptor beta chains from one sample in a study of shared clonotypes between healthy human individuals. Libraries were prepared by immunoSEQ multiplex PCR; TCRdb keeps only in-frame clonotypes and omits some of them. The sample has 1.5 million to 2.5 million clones; approximately 95% are singletons. Input material: naive CD8+ T cells sorted from blood. These receptors were taken from a young man in good health. CDR3s include the opening cysteine and the closing phenylalanine or tryptophan. A D gene is named only where the DNA matches it firmly. The size entry is marked missing in some rows and otherwise reads once, few, many or a size class.

clone_size: -
j_call: TRBJ2-1
d_call: TRBD1
cdr3_length: 16
v_call: TRBV7-9
cdr3_nt: TGTGCCAGCAGCTCTTCCGGGACAGGGGCTTACAATGAGCAGTTCTTC
cdr3_aa: CASSSSGTGAYNEQFF

clone_size: -
j_call: TRBJ2-1
d_call: -
cdr3_length: 13
v_call: TRBV29-1
cdr3_nt: TGCAGCGCCTTACCGGGACCGCGGAATGAGCAGTTCTTC
cdr3_aa: CSALPGPRNEQFF

clone_size: -
j_call: TRBJ2-3
d_call: -
cdr3_length: 16
v_call: TRBV27
cdr3_nt: TGTGCCAGCAGTTGGGCGGTGGGGGAACGCACAGATACGCAGTATTTT
cdr3_aa: CASSWAVGERTDTQYF

clone_size: -
j_call: TRBJ1-1
d_call: -
cdr3_length: 14
v_call: TRBV19
cdr3_nt: TGTGCCAGTGAAATTGGGACGGAGAACACTGAAGCTTTCTTT
cdr3_aa: CASEIGTENTEAFF

clone_size: -
j_call: TRBJ2-7
d_call: TRBD1
cdr3_length: 15
v_call: TRBV14
cdr3_nt: TGTGCCAGCACATATTACAGGGGCAGCACCTACGAGCAGTACTTC
cdr3_aa: CASTYYRGSTYEQYF

clone_size: -
j_call: TRBJ1-2
d_call: -
cdr3_length: 15
v_call: TRBV6-1
cdr3_nt: TGTGCCAGCAGTGAGGACAGTCCATGGGGCTATGGCTACACCTTC
cdr3_aa: CASSEDSPWGYGYTF

clone_size: -
j_call: TRBJ1-1
d_call: TRBD1
cdr3_length: 16
v_call: TRBV5-6
cdr3_nt: TGTGCCAGCAGCTCCGCCCCGGACAGGTTGAACACTGAAGCTTTCTTT
cdr3_aa: CASSSAPDRLNTEAFF

clone_size: -
j_call: TRBJ1-1
d_call: -
cdr3_length: 13
v_call: TRBV28
cdr3_nt: TGTGCCAGCAGTTTGGGGGGGATCGCTGAAGCTTTCTTT
cdr3_aa: CASSLGGIAEAFF

clone_size: -
j_call: TRBJ2-5
d_call: TRBD2
cdr3_length: 13
v_call: TRBV6-1
cdr3_nt: TGTGCCAGTTTAGCGGGGGGACGGGAGACCCAGTACTTC
cdr3_aa: CASLAGGRETQYF

clone_size: -
j_call: TRBJ1-1
d_call: -
cdr3_length: 14
v_call: TRBV28
cdr3_nt: TGTGCCAGCAGTTTAAATGGCGGGAACACTGAAGCTTTCTTT
cdr3_aa: CASSLNGGNTEAFF

clone_size: -
j_call: TRBJ1-5
d_call: -
cdr3_length: 16
v_call: TRBV10-2
cdr3_nt: TGCGCCAGCAGTGTGTCCGGGACCCTCGGCAATCAGCCCCAGCATTTT
cdr3_aa: CASSVSGTLGNQPQHF

clone_size: once
j_call: TRBJ2-5
d_call: -
cdr3_length: 12
v_call: TRBV6-5
cdr3_nt: TGTGCCACCACAACACCTCTGGAGACCCAGTACTTC
cdr3_aa: CATTTPLETQYF

clone_size: -
j_call: TRBJ2-3
d_call: -
cdr3_length: 15
v_call: TRBV9
cdr3_nt: TGTGCCAGCAGCGTAGTCGGGGGTTTCACAGATACGCAGTATTTT
cdr3_aa: CASSVVGGFTDTQYF

clone_size: -
j_call: TRBJ1-6
d_call: -
cdr3_length: 15
v_call: TRBV6-5
cdr3_nt: TGTGCCAGCAATTACGGTCCGGGAGTTAATTCACCCCTCCACTTT
cdr3_aa: CASNYGPGVNSPLHF

clone_size: -
j_call: TRBJ2-1
d_call: TRBD1
cdr3_length: 14
v_call: TRBV11-2
cdr3_nt: TGTGCCAGCAGCTTCTCCGGACAGGGCAATGAGCAGTTCTTC
cdr3_aa: CASSFSGQGNEQFF

clone_size: -
j_call: TRBJ2-7
d_call: TRBD1
cdr3_length: 16
v_call: TRBV30
cdr3_nt: TGTGCCTGGAGTAGGGGCTACAGGGGATTTGGCTACGAGCAGTACTTC
cdr3_aa: CAWSRGYRGFGYEQYF

clone_size: -
j_call: TRBJ2-7
d_call: -
cdr3_length: 13
v_call: TRBV11-2
cdr3_nt: TGTGCCAGCAGTCTGGAAAACTCCTACGAGCAGTACTTC
cdr3_aa: CASSLENSYEQYF

clone_size: -
j_call: TRBJ1-1
d_call: TRBD1
cdr3_length: 13
v_call: TRBV28
cdr3_nt: TGTGCCAGCAGTACGACAGGGGTAGGTGAAGCTTTCTTT
cdr3_aa: CASSTTGVGEAFF

clone_size: -
j_call: TRBJ2-1
d_call: -
cdr3_length: 12
v_call: TRBV6-6
cdr3_nt: TGTGCCACCGACGACTCCTACAATGAGCAGTTCTTC
cdr3_aa: CATDDSYNEQFF

clone_size: -
j_call: TRBJ1-2
d_call: -
cdr3_length: 10
v_call: TRBV20-1
cdr3_nt: TGCAGTGCTAGGCCGGATGGCTACACCTTC
cdr3_aa: CSARPDGYTF

clone_size: -
j_call: TRBJ2-1
d_call: TRBD2
cdr3_length: 19
v_call: TRBV11-2
cdr3_nt: TGTGCCAGCAGCTTAGAGTGGGGACTAGCGGGAGTCTCCTACAATGAGCAGTTCTTC
cdr3_aa: CASSLEWGLAGVSYNEQFF

clone_size: -
j_call: TRBJ1-1
d_call: -
cdr3_length: 14
v_call: TRBV11-2
cdr3_nt: TGTGCCAGCAGCTTTGGTCAGGGGAACACTGAAGCTTTCTTT
cdr3_aa: CASSFGQGNTEAFF

clone_size: -
j_call: TRBJ2-5
d_call: TRBD1
cdr3_length: 15
v_call: TRBV9
cdr3_nt: TGTGCCAGCAGCGTAGGACAGGGGGCGCAAGAGACCCAGTACTTC
cdr3_aa: CASSVGQGAQETQYF

clone_size: once
j_call: TRBJ1-1
d_call: -
cdr3_length: 15
v_call: TRBV4-3
cdr3_nt: TGCGCCAGCAGCCAGCTACAGGGTGTGAACACTGAAGCTTTCTTT
cdr3_aa: CASSQLQGVNTEAFF

clone_size: -
j_call: TRBJ2-2
d_call: -
cdr3_length: 13
v_call: TRBV2
cdr3_nt: TGTGCCAGCATCCAGGGTTTGCCCGGGGAGCTGTTTTTT
cdr3_aa: CASIQGLPGELFF

clone_size: -
j_call: TRBJ1-5
d_call: -
cdr3_length: 12
v_call: TRBV28
cdr3_nt: TGTGCCAGCAGCCCCGGCAATCAGCCCCAGCATTTT
cdr3_aa: CASSPGNQPQHF

clone_size: few
j_call: TRBJ2-2
d_call: -
cdr3_length: 13
v_call: TRBV30
cdr3_nt: TGTGCCTGGAGTCTTGGAGGGGGCTGGGAGCTGTTTTTT
cdr3_aa: CAWSLGGGWELFF

clone_size: -
j_call: TRBJ2-7
d_call: -
cdr3_length: 13
v_call: TRBV7-8
cdr3_nt: TGTGCCAGCAGCCCCGTGGGGGTTTACGAGCAGTACTTC
cdr3_aa: CASSPVGVYEQYF

clone_size: -
j_call: TRBJ2-3
d_call: TRBD2
cdr3_length: 14
v_call: TRBV2
cdr3_nt: TGTGCCAGCAGTGTCGGGAGGCCCGAGATTACGCAGTATTTT
cdr3_aa: CASSVGRPEITQYF

clone_size: -
j_call: TRBJ2-7
d_call: TRBD2
cdr3_length: 16
v_call: TRBV7-9
cdr3_nt: TGTGCCAGCAGTCCGGGACTAGCGGGGGGGAGGTACGAGCAGTACTTC
cdr3_aa: CASSPGLAGGRYEQYF

clone_size: -
j_call: TRBJ1-2
d_call: -
cdr3_length: 14
v_call: TRBV4-1
cdr3_nt: TGCGCCAGCAGCCAAGATCCAGGAGCCTATGGCTACACCTTC
cdr3_aa: CASSQDPGAYGYTF